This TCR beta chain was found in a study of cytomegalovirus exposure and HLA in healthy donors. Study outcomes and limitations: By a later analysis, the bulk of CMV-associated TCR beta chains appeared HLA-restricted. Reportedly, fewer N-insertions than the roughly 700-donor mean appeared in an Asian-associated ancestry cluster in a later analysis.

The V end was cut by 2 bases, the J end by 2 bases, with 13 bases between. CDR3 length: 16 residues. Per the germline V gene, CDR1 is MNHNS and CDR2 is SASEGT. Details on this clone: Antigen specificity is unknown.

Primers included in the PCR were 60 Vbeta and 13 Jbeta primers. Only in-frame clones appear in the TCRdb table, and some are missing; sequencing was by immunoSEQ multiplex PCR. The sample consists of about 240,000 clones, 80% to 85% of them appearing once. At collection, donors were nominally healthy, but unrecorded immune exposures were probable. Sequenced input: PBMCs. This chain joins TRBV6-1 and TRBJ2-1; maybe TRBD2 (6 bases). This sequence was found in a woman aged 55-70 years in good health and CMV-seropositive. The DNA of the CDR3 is TGTGCCAGCAGTGAAAGGGGTGGCGGGACCTACAATGAGCAGTTCTTC. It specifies CASSERGGGTYNEQFF.